Listed below are T cell receptor beta chains from one sample, sequenced in a study of T-cell reconstitution after alpha-beta-depleted transplantation in children. TCRdb re-derived calls from the PCR reads in MiXCR, one entry per CDR3 protein. Counted here are about 640,000 distinct CDR3 sequences, 10% to 15% occurring once; the ten biggest clones make up 2.2%. The starting material was PBMCs, mostly from graft donor cells, obtained 360 days after TCRalphabeta/CD19-depleted stem cell transplant. The receptors derive from a male patient between 10 and 17 years old who had a stem cell transplant for acute myeloid leukemia, so the T cells may come from the graft donor. Both conserved end residues are part of each CDR3. A D gene is named only where the DNA matches it firmly. Clone size is not always given. Where it is, it says once, few, many or a class for expanded clones.

TRBJ2-3	NA	TRBD2	TRBV7-2	TGTGCCAGCAGCGTGCTGGCTAGCGGGTTCACAGATACGCAGTATTTT	CASSVLASGFTDTQYF
TRBJ2-1	once	NA	TRBV5-1	TGCGCCAGCAGCAAGACCCAATTGACACACTACAATGAGCAGTTCTTC	CASSKTQLTHYNEQFF
TRBJ2-7	few	NA	TRBV4-2	TGTGCCAGCAGCCAAGCACAGGCCTACTCCTACGAGCAGTACTTC	CASSQAQAYSYEQYF
TRBJ2-3	few	TRBD2	TRBV10-3	TGTGCCATCACCAGGGACTGGGGGAGGGCCACAGATACGCAGTATTTT	CAITRDWGRATDTQYF
TRBJ2-6	many	TRBD1	TRBV20-1	TGCAGTGCTAGAGATGAGGCAGGGGGCAGCTCTGGGGCCAACGTCCTGACTTTC	CSARDEAGGSSGANVLTF
TRBJ2-5	NA	TRBD2	TRBV18	TGTGCCAGCTCACCAGTGGCTAGCGGCCTTCAAGAGACCCAGTACTTC	CASSPVASGLQETQYF
TRBJ2-5	many	NA	TRBV5-1	TGCGCCAGCAGTAGGACTGTCCTGGAGACCCAGTACTTC	CASSRTVLETQYF
TRBJ2-2	few	NA	TRBV6-5	TGTGCCAGCACCAAGGGCGGGGAGCTGTTTTTT	CASTKGGELFF
TRBJ2-7	few	NA	TRBV28	TGTGCCAGCACCCCGCCCGGGATACCCTACGAGCAGTACTTC	CASTPPGIPYEQYF
TRBJ2-1	few	NA	TRBV14	TGTGCCAGCAGCCAAGCTCGGGACTGGCTAAACAATGAGCAGTTCTTC	CASSQARDWLNNEQFF
TRBJ2-7	few	NA	TRBV20-1	TGCAGTGCTAGTTCTGCTGCCTACGAGCAGTACTTC	CSASSAAYEQYF
TRBJ2-7	many	NA	TRBV3-1	TGTGCCAGCAGCCAACTATACGAGCAGTACTTC	CASSQLYEQYF
TRBJ2-1	NA	TRBD2	TRBV10-3	TGTGCCATGACATCCCAACTAGCGGGCCCCTACAATGAGCAGTTCTTC	CAMTSQLAGPYNEQFF
TRBJ2-1	few	TRBD2	TRBV7-3	TGTGCCAGCAGCTTAAGCACTAGCGGGAGACCCGGCTACAATGAGCAGTTCTTC	CASSLSTSGRPGYNEQFF
TRBJ2-7	many	NA	TRBV5-6	TGTGCCAGCAGCACAACAGTCCTCTACGAGCAGTACTTC	CASSTTVLYEQYF
TRBJ2-1	many	NA	TRBV15	TGTGCCACCAGCAGAGATTCGGTCCCCAATGAGCAGTTCTTC	CATSRDSVPNEQFF
TRBJ2-4	NA	TRBD2	TRBV20-1	TGCAGTGCTAGAGATGCAGGACTAGCGCTAGCCAAAAACATTCAGTACTTC	CSARDAGLALAKNIQYF
TRBJ2-1	many	NA	TRBV20-1	TGCAGTGCTAGAGAGGCGAGGGGGACTATAAATGAGCAGTTCTTC	CSAREARGTINEQFF
TRBJ2-7	many	TRBD2	TRBV6-2/TRBV6-3	TGTGCCAGCAGTTCGGCAGGGACTAGGTTGGAGCAGTACTTC	CASSSAGTRLEQYF
TRBJ2-2	NA	TRBD1	TRBV5-1	TGCGCCAGTAATGGACAGGGGGCGAACGGGGAGCTGTTTTTT	CASNGQGANGELFF
TRBJ2-4	NA	TRBD2	TRBV12-3/TRBV12-4	TGTGCCAGCAGTCCCAGCGGGAGGAAAAACATTCAGTACTTC	CASSPSGRKNIQYF
TRBJ2-7	few	NA	TRBV28	TGTGCCAGCAGTCACTCCGGAAAGCAGTACTTC	CASSHSGKQYF
TRBJ2-7	NA	TRBD2	TRBV10-3	TGTGCCATCAGTATAGCGGGAGACAACTACGAGCAGTACTTC	CAISIAGDNYEQYF
TRBJ2-1	few	NA	TRBV9	TGTGCCAGCAGCGCTTTACTAGGTCCGGGCCCACGTTATAATGAGCAGTTCTTC	CASSALLGPGPRYNEQFF
TRBJ2-7	many	NA	TRBV20-1	TGCAGTGCTAGCTCGAACGAGCAGTACTTC	CSASSNEQYF
TRBJ2-2	many	NA	TRBV10-3	TGTGCCATCAGCGACTCCCCGGCGAACACCGGGGAGCTGTTTTTT	CAISDSPANTGELFF
TRBJ2-1	few	NA	TRBV3-1	TGTGCCAGCAGCCCCCCAAGTCGCAATGAGCAGTTCTTC	CASSPPSRNEQFF
TRBJ2-5	many	TRBD1	TRBV24-1	TGTGCCACCAGTGACGCAACGACAGGGTTGCCAGAGACCCAGTACTTC	CATSDATTGLPETQYF
TRBJ2-1	NA	NA	TRBV12-3/TRBV12-4	TGTGCCAGCAGTTTCTTTCACAGGCCCGACAATGAGCAGTTCTTC	CASSFFHRPDNEQFF
TRBJ2-3	medium-sized	TRBD2	TRBV20-1	TGCAGTGCGGCCCCTCGGAGCGGGAGGACAGATACGCAGTATTTT	CSAAPRSGRTDTQYF
TRBJ2-7	few	TRBD2	TRBV27	TGTGCCAGCAGCCGAACCGGGACTAGCGGGTCCTACGAGCAGTACTTC	CASSRTGTSGSYEQYF
TRBJ1-6	few	NA	TRBV5-1	TGCGCCAGCACCCAAGGAGGGCAAGGGAATTCACCCCTCCACTTT	CASTQGGQGNSPLHF
TRBJ2-2	NA	NA	TRBV11-1	TGTGCCAGCAGCTTATACGGGTTACACGGGGAGCTGTTTTTT	CASSLYGLHGELFF
TRBJ2-1	NA	NA	TRBV27	TGTGCCAGCAGTTTATTAGAGTCCCTCTACAATGAGCAGTTCTTC	CASSLLESLYNEQFF
TRBJ1-2	few	NA	TRBV12-3/TRBV12-4	TGTGCCAGCTGGCGGGGGGAAGGCTACACCTTC	CASWRGEGYTF
TRBJ2-7	NA	NA	TRBV12-3/TRBV12-4	TGTGCCAGCAGTTATCAGCCGTACGAGCAGTACTTC	CASSYQPYEQYF
TRBJ2-7	NA	NA	TRBV29-1	TGCAGCTTCGGGGGAGTGGTTCCCTACGAGCAGTACTTC	CSFGGVVPYEQYF
TRBJ2-7	NA	NA	TRBV20-1	TGCAGTGCTGTCAAGCGGGCAAGGCGGTACTTC	CSAVKRARRYF
TRBJ2-3	NA	TRBD2	TRBV10-3	TGTGCCATCAGCCTGGCGGGAGCAGATACGCAGTATTTT	CAISLAGADTQYF
TRBJ2-1	NA	TRBD2	TRBV5-1	TGCGCCAGCCGTATAGCGGGGGCGAACAATGAGCAGTTCTTC	CASRIAGANNEQFF
TRBJ2-1	NA	TRBD2	TRBV12-3/TRBV12-4	TGTGCCAGCAGTTTGGCGGGGGAGGGTTTCAATGAGCAGTTCTTC	CASSLAGEGFNEQFF
TRBJ2-3	NA	NA	TRBV7-2	TGTGCCAGCAGCTTAACGATAGCGCGCACAGATACGCAGTATTTT	CASSLTIARTDTQYF
TRBJ2-7	NA	NA	TRBV10-3	TGTGCCATCAGTGAAATAACAGGGTGGATGGGCGAGCAGTACTTC	CAISEITGWMGEQYF
TRBJ1-2	NA	TRBD1	TRBV5-1	TGCGCCAGCAGCGCGACAGGGCTCATGGGCTACACCTTC	CASSATGLMGYTF